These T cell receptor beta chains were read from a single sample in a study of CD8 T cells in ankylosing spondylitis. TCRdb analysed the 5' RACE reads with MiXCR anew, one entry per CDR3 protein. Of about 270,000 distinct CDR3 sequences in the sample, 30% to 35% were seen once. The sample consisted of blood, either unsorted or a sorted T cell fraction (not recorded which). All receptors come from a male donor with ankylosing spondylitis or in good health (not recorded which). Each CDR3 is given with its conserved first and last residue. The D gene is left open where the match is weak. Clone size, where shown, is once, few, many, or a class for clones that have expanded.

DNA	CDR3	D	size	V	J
TGTGCCAGCAGCCGCCGGACTAGCGGCCACACAGATACGCAGTATTTT	CASSRRTSGHTDTQYF	TRBD2	-	TRBV7-9	TRBJ2-3
TGCGCCAGCAGCCCTTACCAGGGGGGCTATGGCTACACCTTC	CASSPYQGGYGYTF	TRBD1	few	TRBV5-1	TRBJ1-2
TGTGCCAGCAGTTACTCCCGGCAGGGGGGATATGGCTACACCTTC	CASSYSRQGGYGYTF	TRBD1	few	TRBV6-5	TRBJ1-2
TGCGCCAGCAGCTTGACCGACAGGGAAGCTTTCTTT	CASSLTDREAFF	-	-	TRBV5-1	TRBJ1-1
TGTGCCAGCGGGAGGGCTGAGACCCAGTACTTC	CASGRAETQYF	TRBD2	-	TRBV7-2	TRBJ2-5
TGTGCCATCTCAGGGGACTACAATGAGCAGTTCTTC	CAISGDYNEQFF	-	few	TRBV10-3	TRBJ2-1
TGTGCCAGCAGTTCCACCCGAGGGAGGAGAGAGACCCAGTACTTC	CASSSTRGRRETQYF	-	-	TRBV12-3/TRBV12-4	TRBJ2-5
TGTAGGGCAGGGGCCTACGAGCAGTACTTC	CRAGAYEQYF	-	-	TRBV21-1	TRBJ2-7
TGTGCCAGCAGTGGCAGCATTGGCTACACCTTC	CASSGSIGYTF	-	-	TRBV6-5	TRBJ1-2
TGTGCCATCATCAGCCCCTCGGAAGAGACCCAGTACTTC	CAIISPSEETQYF	-	-	TRBV10-3	TRBJ2-5
TGCAGTGCTAGAGGTGGGAGCTCCTACAATGAGCAGTTCTTC	CSARGGSSYNEQFF	-	few	TRBV20-1	TRBJ2-1
TGTGCCAGCAGCCCGGGACGGAAGTTCTACGAGCAGTACTTC	CASSPGRKFYEQYF	-	few	TRBV7-9	TRBJ2-7
TGTGCCAGCTCACCGGGTCCTGGACAGTCCTACAATGAGCAGTTCTTC	CASSPGPGQSYNEQFF	-	-	TRBV18	TRBJ2-1
TGTGCCAGCAGTTTCGGGACAGGGGCCGAGCAGTACTTC	CASSFGTGAEQYF	TRBD1	few	TRBV12-3/TRBV12-4	TRBJ2-7
TGTGCCAGCAGCGGGACAAACACCTACGAGCAGTACTTC	CASSGTNTYEQYF	-	-	TRBV5-5	TRBJ2-7